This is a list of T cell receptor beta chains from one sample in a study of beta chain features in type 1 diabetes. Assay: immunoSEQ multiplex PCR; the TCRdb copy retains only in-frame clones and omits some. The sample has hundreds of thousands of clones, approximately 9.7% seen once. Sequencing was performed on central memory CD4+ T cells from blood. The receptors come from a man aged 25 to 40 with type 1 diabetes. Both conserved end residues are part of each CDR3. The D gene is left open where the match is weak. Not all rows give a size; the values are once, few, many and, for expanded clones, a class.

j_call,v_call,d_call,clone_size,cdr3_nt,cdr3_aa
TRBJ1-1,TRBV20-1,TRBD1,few,TGCAGTGCGAGAGACAGGGGAGAAGCTTTCTTT,CSARDRGEAFF
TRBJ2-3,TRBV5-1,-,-,TGCGCCAGCAGCTTGACGGATACGCAGTATTTT,CASSLTDTQYF
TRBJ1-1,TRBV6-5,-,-,TGTGCCGGCTCCGGGACCGGGGGCACTGAAGCTTTCTTT,CAGSGTGGTEAFF
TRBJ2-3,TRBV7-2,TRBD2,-,TGTGCCAGCAGCCCCGCGGGGGGCAGAGATACGCAGTATTTT,CASSPAGGRDTQYF
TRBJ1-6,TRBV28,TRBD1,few,TGTGCCAGCAGTTCCCGATCCGGGACAGGGACCTCACCCCTCCACTTT,CASSSRSGTGTSPLHF
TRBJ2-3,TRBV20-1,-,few,TGCAGTGCTATAGGGACAGATACGCAGTATTTT,CSAIGTDTQYF
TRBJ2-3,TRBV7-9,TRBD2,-,TGTGCCAGCGCATTTAGCGGGGGAACAGATACGCAGTATTTT,CASAFSGGTDTQYF
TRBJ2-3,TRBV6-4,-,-,TGTGCCAGCAGTGCGACTGAAAGCACAGATACGCAGTATTTT,CASSATESTDTQYF
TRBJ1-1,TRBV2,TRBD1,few,TGTGCCAGCAGCGGACAGGGGAACACTGAAGCTTTCTTT,CASSGQGNTEAFF
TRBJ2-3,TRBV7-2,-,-,TGTGCCAGCAGTTACTACACAGATACGCAGTATTTT,CASSYYTDTQYF
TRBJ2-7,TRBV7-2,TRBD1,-,TGTGCCAGCAGCTTTGACAGGGGAGCTGAGCAGTACTTC,CASSFDRGAEQYF
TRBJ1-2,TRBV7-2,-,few,TGTGCCAGCAGCTTAGCGGAACAGGGAAGAAACTATGGCTACACCTTC,CASSLAEQGRNYGYTF
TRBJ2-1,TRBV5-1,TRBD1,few,TGCGCCAGCAGCTATGGACAGGGGGCCTACAATGAGCAGTTCTTC,CASSYGQGAYNEQFF
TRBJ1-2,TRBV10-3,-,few,TGTGCCATCAGTGAGGACAGAAGCTATGGCTACACCTTC,CAISEDRSYGYTF
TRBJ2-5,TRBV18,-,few,TGTGCCAGCTCACCACCTCTGGAGCTCCAAGAGACCCAGTACTTC,CASSPPLELQETQYF
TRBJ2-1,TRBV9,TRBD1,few,TGTGCCAGCAGCGTAGCAGGGGGCTCCTACAATGAGCAGTTCTTC,CASSVAGGSYNEQFF
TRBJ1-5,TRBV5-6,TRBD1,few,TGTGCCAGCAGTTCCGGGACAGGGTCTGGCAATCAGCCCCAGCATTTT,CASSSGTGSGNQPQHF
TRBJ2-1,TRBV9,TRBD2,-,TGTGCCAGCAGCATACGCGGGACTAGCGACAATGAGCAGTTCTTC,CASSIRGTSDNEQFF
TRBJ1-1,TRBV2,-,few,TGTGCCAGCAGTGAACACCAAGGAGACGCTGGGGCTTTCTTT,CASSEHQGDAGAFF
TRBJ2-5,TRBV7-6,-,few,TGTGCCAGCGCCCTACAATCAGAGGAGACCCAGTACTTC,CASALQSEETQYF
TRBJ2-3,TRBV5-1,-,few,TGCGCCAGCAGCTTGGTCCAGGTACAAGATACGCAGTATTTT,CASSLVQVQDTQYF
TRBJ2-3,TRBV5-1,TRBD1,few,TGCGCCAGCAGCTTAGGGACAGGCCTCACAGATACGCAGTATTTT,CASSLGTGLTDTQYF
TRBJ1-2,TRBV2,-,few,TGTGCCAGCAGTACAAGGACGGACTATGGCTACACCTTC,CASSTRTDYGYTF
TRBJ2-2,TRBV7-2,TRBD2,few,TGTGCCAGCAGCTCCGAAGCCGCGGGGGGCCTTGGGGAGCTGTTTTTT,CASSSEAAGGLGELFF